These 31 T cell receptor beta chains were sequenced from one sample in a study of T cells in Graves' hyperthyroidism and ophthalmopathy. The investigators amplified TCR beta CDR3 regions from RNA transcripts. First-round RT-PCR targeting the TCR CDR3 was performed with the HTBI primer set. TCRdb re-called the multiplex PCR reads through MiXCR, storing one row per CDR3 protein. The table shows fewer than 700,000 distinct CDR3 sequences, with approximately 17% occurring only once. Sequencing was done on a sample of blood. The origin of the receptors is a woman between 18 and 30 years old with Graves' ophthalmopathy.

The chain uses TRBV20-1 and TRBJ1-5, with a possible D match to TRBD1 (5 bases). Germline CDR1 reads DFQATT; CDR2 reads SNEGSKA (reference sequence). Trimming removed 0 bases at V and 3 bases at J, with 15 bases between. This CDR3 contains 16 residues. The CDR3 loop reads CSARDGGGGYNQPQHF. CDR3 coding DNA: TGCAGTGCTAGAGATGGGGGGGGGGGTTACAATCAGCCCCAGCATTTT.

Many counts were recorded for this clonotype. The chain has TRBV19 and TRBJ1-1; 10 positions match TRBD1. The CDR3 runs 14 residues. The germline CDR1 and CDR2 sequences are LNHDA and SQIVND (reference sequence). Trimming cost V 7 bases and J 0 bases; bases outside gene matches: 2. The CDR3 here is CASKDRGLNTEAFF. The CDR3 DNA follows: TGTGCCAGTAAAGACAGGGGGCTGAACACTGAAGCTTTCTTT.

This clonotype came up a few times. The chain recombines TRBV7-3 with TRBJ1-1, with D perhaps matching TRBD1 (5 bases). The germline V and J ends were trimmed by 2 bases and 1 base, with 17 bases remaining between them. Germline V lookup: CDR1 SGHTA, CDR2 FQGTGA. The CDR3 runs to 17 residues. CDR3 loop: CASSLLGRKTQNTEAFF. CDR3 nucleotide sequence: TGTGCCAGCAGCTTACTGGGACGCAAGACCCAGAACACTGAAGCTTTCTTT. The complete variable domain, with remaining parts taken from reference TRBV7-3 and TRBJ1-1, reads GAGVSQTPSNKVTEKGKYVELRCDPISGHTALYWYRQSLGQGPEFLIYFQGTGAADDSGLPNDRFFAVRPEGSVSTLKIQRTERGDSAVYLCASSLLGRKTQNTEAFFGQGTRLTVV.

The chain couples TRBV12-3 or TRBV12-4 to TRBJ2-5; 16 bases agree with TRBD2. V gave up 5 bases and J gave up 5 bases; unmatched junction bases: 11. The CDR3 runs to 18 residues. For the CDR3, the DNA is TGTGCCAGCAGTGCCTTTGGGACTAGCGGGGGGGCTCGGGAGACCCAGTACTTC. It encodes CASSAFGTSGGARETQYF.

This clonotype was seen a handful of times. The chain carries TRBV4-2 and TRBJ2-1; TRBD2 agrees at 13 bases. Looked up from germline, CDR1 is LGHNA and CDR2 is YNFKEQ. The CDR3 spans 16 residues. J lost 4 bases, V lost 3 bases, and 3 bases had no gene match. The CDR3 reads CASSQELAGGYNEQFF. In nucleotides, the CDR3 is TGTGCCAGCAGCCAGGAACTAGCGGGGGGGTACAATGAGCAGTTCTTC.

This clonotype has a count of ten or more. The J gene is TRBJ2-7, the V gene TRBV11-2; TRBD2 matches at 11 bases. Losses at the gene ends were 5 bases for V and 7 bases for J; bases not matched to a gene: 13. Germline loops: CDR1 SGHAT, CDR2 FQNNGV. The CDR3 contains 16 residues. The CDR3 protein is CASSLGPTSGIGEQYF. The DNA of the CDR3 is TGTGCCAGCAGCCTAGGTCCGACTAGCGGGATTGGTGAGCAGTACTTC.

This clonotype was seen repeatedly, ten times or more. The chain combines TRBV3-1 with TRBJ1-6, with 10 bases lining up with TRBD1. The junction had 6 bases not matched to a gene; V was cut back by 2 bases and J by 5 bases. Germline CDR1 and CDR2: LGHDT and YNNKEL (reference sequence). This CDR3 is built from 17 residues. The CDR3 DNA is TGTGCCAGCAGCCAATTGACAGGGGGCGTGCATAATTCACCCCTCCACTTT. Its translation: CASSQLTGGVHNSPLHF.

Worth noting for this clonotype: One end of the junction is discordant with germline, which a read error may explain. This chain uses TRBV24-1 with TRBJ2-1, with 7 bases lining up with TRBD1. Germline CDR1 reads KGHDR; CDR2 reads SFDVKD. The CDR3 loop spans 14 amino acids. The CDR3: CATSDRDSYNQQFF. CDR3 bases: TGTGCCACCAGTGACCGGGACAGCTACAATCAGCAGTTCTTC.

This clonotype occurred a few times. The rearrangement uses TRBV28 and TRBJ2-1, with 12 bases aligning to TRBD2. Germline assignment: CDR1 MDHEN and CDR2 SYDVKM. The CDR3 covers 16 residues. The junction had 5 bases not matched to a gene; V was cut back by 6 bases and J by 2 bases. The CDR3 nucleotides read TGTGCCAGCAGCCGGACTAGCGGGGCTCCCTACAATGAGCAGTTCTTC. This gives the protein CASSRTSGAPYNEQFF.

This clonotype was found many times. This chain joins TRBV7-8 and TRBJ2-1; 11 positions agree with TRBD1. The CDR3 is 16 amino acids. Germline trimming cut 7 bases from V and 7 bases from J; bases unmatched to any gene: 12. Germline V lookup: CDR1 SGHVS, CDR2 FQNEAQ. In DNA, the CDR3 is TGTGCCAGCATCCTAAACCCCGGGACAGGGGGAAATGAGCAGTTCTTC. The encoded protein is CASILNPGTGGNEQFF.

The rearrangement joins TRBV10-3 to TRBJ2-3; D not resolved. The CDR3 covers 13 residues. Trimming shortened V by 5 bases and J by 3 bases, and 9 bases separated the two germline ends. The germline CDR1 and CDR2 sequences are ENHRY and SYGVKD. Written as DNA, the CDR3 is TGTGCCATCAGTTCCGACGGAACAGATACGCAGTATTTT. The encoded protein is CAISSDGTDTQYF.

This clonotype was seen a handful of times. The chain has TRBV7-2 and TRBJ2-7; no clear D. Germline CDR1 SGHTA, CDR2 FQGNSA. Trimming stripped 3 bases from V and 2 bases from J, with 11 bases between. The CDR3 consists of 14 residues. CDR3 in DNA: TGTGCCAGCAGCTTTTATCCCGGAACCTACGAGCAGTACTTC. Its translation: CASSFYPGTYEQYF.

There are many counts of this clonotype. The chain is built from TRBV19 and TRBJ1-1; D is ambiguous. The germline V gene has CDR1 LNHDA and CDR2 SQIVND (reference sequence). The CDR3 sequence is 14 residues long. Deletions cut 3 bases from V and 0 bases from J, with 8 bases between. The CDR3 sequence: CASSISGMNTEAFF. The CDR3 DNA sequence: TGTGCCAGTAGTATTAGCGGAATGAACACTGAAGCTTTCTTT.

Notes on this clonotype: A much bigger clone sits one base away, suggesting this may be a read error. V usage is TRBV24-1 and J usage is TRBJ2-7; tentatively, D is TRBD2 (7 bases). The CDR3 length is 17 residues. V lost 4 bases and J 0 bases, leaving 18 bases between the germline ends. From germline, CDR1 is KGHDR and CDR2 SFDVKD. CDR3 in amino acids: CATSDPTGGHSSYEQYF. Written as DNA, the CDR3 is TGTGCCACCAGTGACCCAACGGGGGGCCATAGCTCCTACGAGCAGTACTTC.

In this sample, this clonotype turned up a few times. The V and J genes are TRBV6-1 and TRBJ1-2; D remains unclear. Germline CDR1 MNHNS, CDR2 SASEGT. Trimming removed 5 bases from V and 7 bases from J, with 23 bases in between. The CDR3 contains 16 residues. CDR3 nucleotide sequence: TGTGCCAGCAGTTTTGCGGCAGCGGTGAAGGACGCTGGCTACACCTTC. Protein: CASSFAAAVKDAGYTF.

CDR3 residues: CAISEPGTSGSQYF. The CDR3 DNA reads as TGTGCCATCAGTGAACCCGGGACTAGCGGGAGTCAGTACTTC. J is TRBJ2-7 and V is TRBV10-3; 14 bases are a match to TRBD2. Germline values: CDR1 ENHRY, CDR2 SYGVKD. The CDR3 is 14 residues long. V lost 3 bases to trimming and J lost 10 bases; unmatched junction nucleotides: 5.

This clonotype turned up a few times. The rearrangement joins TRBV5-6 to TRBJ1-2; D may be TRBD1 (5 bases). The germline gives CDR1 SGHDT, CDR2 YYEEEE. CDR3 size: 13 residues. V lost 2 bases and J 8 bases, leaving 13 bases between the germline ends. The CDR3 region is CASSFSGGNGYTF. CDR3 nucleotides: TGTGCCAGCAGCTTTTCTGGGGGTAACGGCTACACCTTC.

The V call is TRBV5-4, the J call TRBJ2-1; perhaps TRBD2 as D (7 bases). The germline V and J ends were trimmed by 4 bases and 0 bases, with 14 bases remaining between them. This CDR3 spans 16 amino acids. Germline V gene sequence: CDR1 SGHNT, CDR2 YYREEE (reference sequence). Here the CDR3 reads CASSRGGGLSYNEQFF. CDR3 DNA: TGTGCCAGCAGCAGGGGGGGGGGACTCTCCTACAATGAGCAGTTCTTC.

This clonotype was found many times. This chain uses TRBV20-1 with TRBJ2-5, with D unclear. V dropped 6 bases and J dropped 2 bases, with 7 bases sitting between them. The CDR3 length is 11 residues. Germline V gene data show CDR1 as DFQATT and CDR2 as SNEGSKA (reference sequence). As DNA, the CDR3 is TGCAGTGCAACGCATCAAGAGACCCAGTACTTC. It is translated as CSATHQETQYF.

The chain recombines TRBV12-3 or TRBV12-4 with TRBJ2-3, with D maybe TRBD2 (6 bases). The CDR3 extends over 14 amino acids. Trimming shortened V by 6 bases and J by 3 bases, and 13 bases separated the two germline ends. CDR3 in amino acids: CASRQPRETDTQYF. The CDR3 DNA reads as TGTGCCAGCAGACAACCGCGGGAAACAGATACGCAGTATTTT.

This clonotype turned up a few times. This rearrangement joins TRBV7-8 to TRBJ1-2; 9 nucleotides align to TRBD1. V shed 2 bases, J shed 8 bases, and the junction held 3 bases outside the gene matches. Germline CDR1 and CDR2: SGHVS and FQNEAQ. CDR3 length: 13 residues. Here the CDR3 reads CASSLRTGAGYTF. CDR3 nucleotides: TGTGCCAGCAGCTTACGGACAGGGGCCGGCTACACCTTC.

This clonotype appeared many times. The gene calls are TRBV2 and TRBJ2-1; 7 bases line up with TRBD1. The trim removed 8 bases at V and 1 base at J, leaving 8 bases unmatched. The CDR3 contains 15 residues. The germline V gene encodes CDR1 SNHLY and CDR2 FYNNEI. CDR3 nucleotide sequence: TGTGCCAGCCGGACAGGTTTTTTTTCCTACAATGAGCAGTTCTTC. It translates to CASRTGFFSYNEQFF.

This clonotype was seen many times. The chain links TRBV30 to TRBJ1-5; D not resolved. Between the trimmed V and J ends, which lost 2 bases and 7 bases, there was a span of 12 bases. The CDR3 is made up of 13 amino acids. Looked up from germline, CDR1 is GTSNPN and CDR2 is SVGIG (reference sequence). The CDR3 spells CAWSPRGEQPQHF. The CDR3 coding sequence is TGTGCCTGGAGTCCCCGCGGGGAACAGCCCCAGCATTTT. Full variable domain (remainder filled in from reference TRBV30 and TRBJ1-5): SQTIHQWPATLVQPVGSPLSLECTVEGTSNPNLYWYRQAAGRGLQLLFYSVGIGQISSEVPQNLSASRPQDRQFILSSKKLLLSDSGFYLCAWSPRGEQPQHFGDGTRLSIL.

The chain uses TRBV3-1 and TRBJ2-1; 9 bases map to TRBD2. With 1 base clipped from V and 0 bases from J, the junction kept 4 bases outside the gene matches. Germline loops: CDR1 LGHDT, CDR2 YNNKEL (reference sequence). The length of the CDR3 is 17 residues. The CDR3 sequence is CASSQALAGTSYNEQFF. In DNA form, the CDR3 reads TGTGCCAGCAGCCAAGCGCTAGCGGGGACCTCCTACAATGAGCAGTTCTTC.

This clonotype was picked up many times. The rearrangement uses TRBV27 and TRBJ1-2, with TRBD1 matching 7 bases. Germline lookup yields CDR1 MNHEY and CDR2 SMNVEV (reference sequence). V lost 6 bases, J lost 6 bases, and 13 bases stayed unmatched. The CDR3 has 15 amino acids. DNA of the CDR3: TGTGCCAGCAGCCAGATTTTCGGACAGGTGCATGGCTACACCTTC. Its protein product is CASSQIFGQVHGYTF.

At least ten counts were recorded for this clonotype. The CDR3 DNA sequence: TGTGCCAGCAGCTCCGCCCGGTCTGAAGCTTTCTTT. Residues: CASSSARSEAFF. The V call is TRBV11-2, the J call TRBJ1-1, with D hard to call. V lost 4 bases and J lost 6, with 9 bases in between. The CDR3 totals 12 residues. CDR1 is SGHAT, CDR2 FQNNGV, per germline.

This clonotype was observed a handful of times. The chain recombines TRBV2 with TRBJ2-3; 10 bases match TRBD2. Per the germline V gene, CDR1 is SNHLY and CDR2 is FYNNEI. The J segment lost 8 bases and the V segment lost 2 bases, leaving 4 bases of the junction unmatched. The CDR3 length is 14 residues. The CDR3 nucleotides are TGTGCCAGCAGTGAACTAGCGGGAGTAGTTACGCAGTATTTT. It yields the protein CASSELAGVVTQYF.

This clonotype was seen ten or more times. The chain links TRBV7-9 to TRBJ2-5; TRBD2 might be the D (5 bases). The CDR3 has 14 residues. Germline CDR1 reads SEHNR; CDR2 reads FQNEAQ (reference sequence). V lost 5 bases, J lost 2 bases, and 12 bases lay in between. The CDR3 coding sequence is TGTGCCAGCAGCGGGTGGACTGTACAAGAGACCCAGTACTTC. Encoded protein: CASSGWTVQETQYF.

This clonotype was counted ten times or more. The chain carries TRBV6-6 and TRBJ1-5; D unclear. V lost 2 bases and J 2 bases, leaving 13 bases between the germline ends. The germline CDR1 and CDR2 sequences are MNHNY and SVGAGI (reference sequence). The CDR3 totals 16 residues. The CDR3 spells CASSYGVPGGNQPQHF. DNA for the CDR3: TGTGCCAGCAGTTACGGGGTTCCGGGTGGCAATCAGCCCCAGCATTTT.

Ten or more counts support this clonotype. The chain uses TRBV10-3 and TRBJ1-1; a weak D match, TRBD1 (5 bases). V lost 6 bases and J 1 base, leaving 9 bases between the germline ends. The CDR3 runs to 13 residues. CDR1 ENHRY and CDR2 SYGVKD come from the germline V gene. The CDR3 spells CAIRGDPNTEAFF. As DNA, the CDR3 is TGTGCCATCAGAGGGGACCCGAACACTGAAGCTTTCTTT.

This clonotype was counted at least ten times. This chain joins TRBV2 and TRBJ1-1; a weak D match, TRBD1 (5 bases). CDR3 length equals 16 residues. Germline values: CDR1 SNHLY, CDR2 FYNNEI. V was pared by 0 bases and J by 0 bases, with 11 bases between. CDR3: CASSEAPAGMNTEAFF. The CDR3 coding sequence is TGTGCCAGCAGTGAAGCTCCGGCAGGGATGAACACTGAAGCTTTCTTT.